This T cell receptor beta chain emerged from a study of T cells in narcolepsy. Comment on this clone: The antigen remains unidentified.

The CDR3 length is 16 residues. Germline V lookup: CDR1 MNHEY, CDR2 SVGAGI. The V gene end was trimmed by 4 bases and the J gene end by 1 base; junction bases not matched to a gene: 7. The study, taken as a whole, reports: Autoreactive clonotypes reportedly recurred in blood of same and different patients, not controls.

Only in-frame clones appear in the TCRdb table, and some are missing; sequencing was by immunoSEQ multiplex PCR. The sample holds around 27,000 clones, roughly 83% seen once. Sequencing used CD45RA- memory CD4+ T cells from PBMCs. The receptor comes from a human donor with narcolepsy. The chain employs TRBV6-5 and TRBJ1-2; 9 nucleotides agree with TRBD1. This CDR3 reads CASSFSTGGFNYGYTF. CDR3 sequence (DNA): TGTGCCAGCAGTTTTTCAACAGGGGGCTTTAACTATGGCTACACCTTC.